A selection of T cell receptor beta chains follows, all from one sample in a study of T cells in Graves' hyperthyroidism and ophthalmopathy. TCRdb recomputed calls from the multiplex PCR reads with MiXCR, one row per CDR3 protein. The table shows fewer than 400,000 distinct CDR3 sequences, with 15% to 20% occurring only once. Sample: blood. All receptors derive from a man under 40 with Graves' hyperthyroidism. Both conserved end residues are part of each CDR3. The D gene is left open where the match is weak. Size tells how often a clone was seen (once, few, many) or the class of an expanded clone, and some rows leave it out.

D gene: .
J gene: TRBJ2-5
clone size: few
V gene: TRBV12-5
CDR3 protein: CASGGSLRETQYF
CDR3 DNA: TGTGCTAGTGGGGGGTCTCTCAGAGAGACCCAGTACTTC

D gene: TRBD1
J gene: TRBJ2-5
clone size: many
V gene: TRBV11-2
CDR3 protein: CASSPRDRQETQYF
CDR3 DNA: TGTGCCAGCAGCCCCAGGGACAGACAAGAGACCCAGTACTTC

D gene: .
J gene: TRBJ2-7
clone size: .
V gene: TRBV5-1
CDR3 protein: CASSFFGGYEQYF
CDR3 DNA: TGCGCCAGCAGTTTCTTTGGAGGCTACGAGCAGTACTTC

D gene: .
J gene: TRBJ2-1
clone size: few
V gene: TRBV4-1
CDR3 protein: CASSQEMHYEQFF
CDR3 DNA: TGCGCCAGCAGCCAAGAGATGCATTATGAGCAGTTCTTC

D gene: .
J gene: TRBJ2-2
clone size: few
V gene: TRBV24-1
CDR3 protein: CATSAPRGNTGELFF
CDR3 DNA: TGTGCCACCAGTGCACCTAGGGGAAACACCGGGGAGCTGTTTTTT

D gene: .
J gene: TRBJ2-5
clone size: many
V gene: TRBV20-1
CDR3 protein: CSVEVLRETQYF
CDR3 DNA: TGCAGTGTAGAGGTGCTAAGAGAGACCCAGTACTTC

D gene: .
J gene: TRBJ1-2
clone size: .
V gene: TRBV6-4
CDR3 protein: CASRTVNYGYTF
CDR3 DNA: TGTGCCAGCAGGACAGTTAACTATGGCTACACCTTC

D gene: TRBD1
J gene: TRBJ2-3
clone size: few
V gene: TRBV5-1
CDR3 protein: CASSSQGAKSDTQYF
CDR3 DNA: TGCGCCAGCAGCTCACAGGGGGCGAAATCAGATACGCAGTATTTT

D gene: .
J gene: TRBJ2-1
clone size: many
V gene: TRBV7-9
CDR3 protein: CASSPGQTLEQFF
CDR3 DNA: TGTGCCAGCAGCCCCGGACAGACTCTTGAGCAGTTCTTC

D gene: .
J gene: TRBJ2-7
clone size: many
V gene: TRBV5-1
CDR3 protein: CASSIADEQYF
CDR3 DNA: TGCGCCAGCAGCATAGCGGACGAGCAGTACTTC